Included here is one T cell receptor (beta chain) sequence, with context. This record comes from a study of cytomegalovirus exposure and HLA in healthy donors. In the PCR, 60 Vbeta and 13 Jbeta primers were used. Authors' processing steps: Among the unique TCR beta chains that a later analysis counted, 80 million to 100 million in all, roughly 11 million were shared. This table comes from immunoSEQ multiplex PCR, and its TCRdb copy is limited to in-frame clones, with some not included. The D gene and trimming were derived from the DNA, and the V and J assignments and clone size from that table. This sample has roughly 150,000 clones, with approximately 78% found just once. The CDR3 runs to 17 residues. Germline CDR1 reads LGHNA; CDR2 reads YSLEER. V dropped 0 bases and J dropped 10; count of bases not matched to a gene: 15.

The sequence was obtained from a male donor in good health and CMV-seropositive. This chain joins TRBV4-3 and TRBJ1-1, with 9 nucleotides matching TRBD1. Input material: PBMCs. In DNA, the CDR3 is TGCGCCAGCAGCCAAGATCCGGTGGGACAGGGTAATCAGGGAGCTTTCTTT. Amino acids: CASSQDPVGQGNQGAFF.